Below are 30 T cell receptor beta chains sequenced from a single sample in a study of identical twins. Via MiXCR, TCRdb re-called the 5' RACE reads, giving one row per CDR3 protein. The table includes some 1,600,000 distinct CDR3 sequences, around 33% detected once. Sequencing was performed on cord blood. Source of these receptors: a newborn girl in good health.

At least ten counts were recorded for this clonotype. The chain carries TRBV27 and TRBJ2-1, with 12 bases fitting TRBD2. J lost 0 bases, V lost 3 bases, and 3 bases had no gene match. The CDR3 totals 17 residues. Germline V gene data show CDR1 as MNHEY and CDR2 as SMNVEV (reference sequence). The CDR3 is CASSLGLAGFSYNEQFF. The CDR3 region has the DNA TGTGCCAGCAGTTTGGGACTAGCGGGCTTCTCCTACAATGAGCAGTTCTTC.

This clonotype was seen more than once but under ten times. V gene TRBV10-3 combines with J gene TRBJ2-4; D might be TRBD1 (5 bases). The CDR3 is 17 amino acids. Germline V gives CDR1 ENHRY, CDR2 SYGVKD. Trimming took 3 bases from V and 3 from J, leaving 18 bases between them. CDR3 bases: TGTGCCATCAGTGAAGGTCAGGGTAGCCGGGTCAAAAACATTCAGTACTTC. As protein: CAISEGQGSRVKNIQYF.

This clonotype was observed a few times. The gene calls are TRBV12-3 or TRBV12-4 and TRBJ2-7; TRBD1 is a possible D gene (6 bases). This CDR3 spans 15 amino acids. The V end was cut by 6 bases, the J end by 3 bases, with 18 bases between. CDR3 in amino acids: CASSLHSGTIYEQYF. CDR3 bases: TGTGCCAGCAGCCTTCACTCCGGGACAATCTACGAGCAGTACTTC.

V is TRBV2 and J is TRBJ2-7; 8 positions agree with TRBD1. CDR3 length: 14 amino acids. V lost 6 bases and J lost 3; bases outside the gene matches: 7. CDR1 and CDR2 from the germline V gene are SNHLY and FYNNEI. The DNA for the CDR3 is TGTGCCAGCAGGACTACAGGGGGAGGCTACGAGCAGTACTTC. Translation: CASRTTGGGYEQYF.

The J gene is TRBJ2-1, the V gene TRBV20-1; perhaps TRBD1 as D (5 bases). V was clipped by 8 bases and J by 9 bases, with 23 bases between them. There are 14 residues in the CDR3. Germline V CDR1 and CDR2: DFQATT, SNEGSKA (reference sequence). The CDR3 DNA reads as TGCAGTCTTCAAGGCAACCCTTGGGGCAGTGAGCAGTTCTTC. It codes for CSLQGNPWGSEQFF.

In its sample, this clonotype was seen once. The genes are TRBV20-1 and TRBJ2-1, with 7 bases that match TRBD2. Germline CDR1 reads DFQATT; CDR2 reads SNEGSKA (reference sequence). CDR3 length: 15 residues. The V and J ends lost 6 bases and 6 bases, in that order; junction bases with no gene match: 14. The CDR3 DNA reads as TGCAGTGCCCGAGGCGCGGCGGGGGTCATCAATGAGCAGTTCTTC. It codes for CSARGAAGVINEQFF.

The V call is TRBV6-6, the J call TRBJ2-5, with D possibly TRBD2 on 5 matching bases. With 5 bases removed from V and 13 bases from J, the gap between germline ends came to 17 bases. This CDR3 comprises 12 residues. Germline-derived CDR1 and CDR2 are MNHNY and SVGAGI (reference sequence). The CDR3 sequence: CASSRPDYERYF. CDR3 sequence (DNA): TGTGCCAGCAGTCGACCAGACTACGAGCGGTACTTC.

This clonotype turned up a few times. V gene TRBV20-1 combines with J gene TRBJ2-5; TRBD2 might be the D (6 bases). Germline assignment: CDR1 DFQATT and CDR2 SNEGSKA (reference sequence). V gave up 2 bases and J gave up 11 bases, with 24 bases separating them. This CDR3 spans 15 amino acids. DNA for the CDR3: TGCAGTGCTAGACAGTGGGACTGGGCCTACAATGAGCAGTACTTC. Its protein is CSARQWDWAYNEQYF.

The V call is TRBV9, the J call TRBJ1-1, with D tentatively TRBD1 (6 bases). V was trimmed by 3 bases and J by 0 bases, leaving 9 bases between them. CDR3 length: 14 amino acids. CDR1 SGDLS and CDR2 YYNGEE come from the germline V gene. CDR3 sequence (DNA): TGTGCCAGCAGCGACAGGGTTATGAACACTGAAGCTTTCTTT. It yields the protein CASSDRVMNTEAFF.

This clonotype was recorded many times. V is TRBV5-1 and J is TRBJ2-7; no reliable D call. V gave up 3 bases and J gave up 4 bases, with 8 bases separating them. There are 12 residues in the CDR3. Germline V gene data show CDR1 as SGHRS and CDR2 as YFSETQ. The CDR3 DNA reads as TGCGCCAGCAGCTCGACGGATTACGAGCAGTACTTC. It yields the protein CASSSTDYEQYF.

This clonotype was detected a few times. The chain employs TRBV5-4 and TRBJ2-5; 9 bases match TRBD2. Germline V gene data show CDR1 as SGHNT and CDR2 as YYREEE (reference sequence). The CDR3 runs 16 residues. The V segment lost 2 bases and the J segment 1 base; nucleotides outside the gene matches: 6. CDR3 amino acids: CASSFYSGGFQETQYF. The CDR3 nucleotides read TGTGCCAGCAGCTTTTATAGCGGGGGATTCCAAGAGACCCAGTACTTC.

The genes are TRBV29-1 and TRBJ1-1; TRBD1 matches 7 bases. After removal of 7 bases from V and 6 bases from J, the junction contained 8 bases not matched to a gene. This CDR3 is 12 amino acids long. The germline V gene has CDR1 SQVTM and CDR2 ANQGSEA. The chain's CDR3 is CSGKRTGPEAFF. The CDR3 DNA reads as TGCAGCGGTAAAAGGACAGGTCCTGAAGCTTTCTTT.

This clonotype was counted many times. The rearrangement links TRBV10-3 to TRBJ2-5; D is unclear. The J call may be incorrect, as the DNA end agrees better with TRBJ2-7. The germline gives CDR1 ENHRY, CDR2 SYGVKD. The CDR3 is 14 amino acids. The CDR3 nucleotides read TGTGCCATCAGTGGTTGGGCCAAAGCTGGCGAGCAGTACTTC. This translates into CAISGWAKAGEQYF.

This clonotype was seen many times. The rearrangement uses TRBV4-2 and TRBJ1-2, with D uncertain. The V end was cut by 0 bases, the J end by 4 bases, with 9 bases between. CDR1 and CDR2 from the germline V gene are LGHNA and YNFKEQ. The CDR3 contains 14 residues. Written as DNA, the CDR3 is TGTGCCAGCAGCCAAGACAGGTCCTTCTATGGCTACACCTTC. Translated, it gives CASSQDRSFYGYTF.

Remarks on this clonotype: One junction end does not reproduce the germline sequence, and a read error may be involved. V usage is TRBV6-5 and J usage is TRBJ2-7, with 10 bases aligning to TRBD2. Germline V CDR1 and CDR2: MNHEY, SVGAGI. The CDR3 has 20 residues. In DNA form, the CDR3 reads TGTGCCAGCAGTTACAGAAAAGGGACTAGCGCAAAAAGAGGGTCCTCCGAGCAGTACTTC. It codes for CASSYRKGTSAKRGSSEQYF.

The chain joins TRBV28 to TRBJ2-3; 8 nucleotides agree with TRBD2. Germline assignment: CDR1 MDHEN and CDR2 SYDVKM. After removal of 2 bases from V and 8 bases from J, the junction contained 9 bases not matched to a gene. This CDR3 has 15 residues. Written as DNA, the CDR3 is TGTGCCAGCAGTTTACAGGGGACCGGGGGGGGTACGCAGTATTTT. The encoded protein is CASSLQGTGGGTQYF.

This clonotype was detected only a few times. The chain has TRBV29-1 and TRBJ2-5, with TRBD2 identical over 12 bases. CDR3 size: 14 residues. Trimming cost V 7 bases and J 6 bases; bases outside gene matches: 9. CDR1 SQVTM and CDR2 ANQGSEA come from the germline V gene. CDR3 protein: CSARLAGDGKTQYF. The CDR3 coding sequence is TGCAGCGCGAGACTAGCGGGGGACGGGAAGACCCAGTACTTC. The variable domain in full, completed from reference TRBV29-1 and TRBJ2-5, reads SAVISQKPSRDICQRGTSLTIQCQVDSQVTMMFWYRQQPGQSLTLIATANQGSEATYESGFVIDKFPISRPNLTFSTLTVSNMSPEDSSIYLCSARLAGDGKTQYFGPGTRLLVL.

This clonotype was seen once. The CDR3 sequence: CASSIQLAGGQYF. In DNA, the CDR3 is TGTGCCAGCAGCATCCAGCTAGCGGGAGGGCAGTACTTC. The chain has TRBV7-2 and TRBJ2-5, with 12 bases fitting TRBD2. Germline values: CDR1 SGHTA, CDR2 FQGNSA. Unmatched junction bases numbered 6, after V lost 5 bases and J lost 11 bases. The CDR3 spans 13 residues.

V usage is TRBV29-1 and J usage is TRBJ1-1; a weak D match, TRBD1 (6 bases). V lost 6 bases and J 8 bases, leaving 19 bases between the germline ends. The CDR3 contains 13 residues. The germline gives CDR1 SQVTM, CDR2 ANQGSEA. As DNA, the CDR3 is TGCAGCGTCCGCCCCGGGGGGCGGGTCGAAGCTTTCTTT. It codes for CSVRPGGRVEAFF.

This clonotype was found once. J is TRBJ2-4 and V is TRBV5-1; a possible D gene is TRBD2 (6 bases). The J call may be in error: the DNA end matches TRBJ2-7 better. This CDR3 region has 14 residues. The germline V gene encodes CDR1 SGHRS and CDR2 YFSETQ. In nucleotides, the CDR3 is TGCGCCAGCAGCATCCGGGACGGGGGTTACGAGCAGTACTTC. It codes for CASSIRDGGYEQYF.

This clonotype was observed once. Possible read error: a much larger clone is one base away. CDR3 sequence reads: CASSLDGNSYNEQYF. CDR3 nucleotide sequence: TGCGCCAGCAGCTTGGACGGGAACTCCTACAATGAGCAGTACTTC. The chain has TRBV5-1 and TRBJ2-1, with D perhaps matching TRBD2 (5 bases). The J call could be wrong; TRBJ2-7 is a better fit for the DNA end. The CDR3 sequence is 15 residues long. Germline values: CDR1 SGHRS, CDR2 YFSETQ.

The V call is TRBV4-2, the J call TRBJ2-5; a weak D match, TRBD1 (5 bases). The CDR3 has 14 amino acids. Germline V lookup: CDR1 LGHNA, CDR2 YNFKEQ. V was clipped by 0 bases and J by 0 bases, with 5 bases between them. CDR3: CASSQEGDQETQYF. The DNA of the CDR3 is TGTGCCAGCAGCCAAGAAGGGGACCAAGAGACCCAGTACTTC.

This clonotype has more than one count but fewer than ten. J is TRBJ2-3 and V is TRBV5-1, with 10 bases identical to TRBD2. CDR3 length: 15 amino acids. V gave up 4 bases and J gave up 4 bases; unmatched junction bases: 6. Per the germline V gene, CDR1 is SGHRS and CDR2 is YFSETQ. CDR3 sequence reads: CASSPGTSAADTQYF. The CDR3 DNA reads as TGCGCCAGCAGCCCCGGGACTAGCGCCGCAGATACGCAGTATTTT.

This chain connects TRBV9 to TRBJ2-7; possible D gene TRBD2, 6 bases. The germline V gene encodes CDR1 SGDLS and CDR2 YYNGEE. Trimming took 1 base from V and 0 from J, leaving 14 bases between them. The CDR3 is 16 residues long. The CDR3 region has the DNA TGTGCCAGCAGCGTACCGGGACTCGAACACTCCTACGAGCAGTACTTC. Its protein product is CASSVPGLEHSYEQYF.

This clonotype was counted only a few times. The genes are TRBV27 and TRBJ1-1; 8 bases are a match to TRBD1. Per germline, CDR1 MNHEY and CDR2 SMNVEV (reference sequence). The CDR3 is 15 residues long. V lost 6 bases to trimming and J lost 1 base; unmatched junction nucleotides: 7. CDR3: CASREPGGANTEAFF. The CDR3, as DNA: TGTGCCAGCAGGGAACCAGGGGGCGCGAACACTGAAGCTTTCTTT.

The rearrangement uses TRBV29-1 and TRBJ2-2; D is possibly TRBD1 (8 bases). Germline V gene sequence: CDR1 SQVTM, CDR2 ANQGSEA. V lost 5 bases and J lost 3, with 13 bases in between. This CDR3 region has 14 residues. CDR3 coding DNA: TGCAGCGTTAGACAGGGGAGGGACACCGGGGAGCTGTTTTTT. Residues: CSVRQGRDTGELFF.

This clonotype was seen only a few times. The CDR3 loop is CASSHRGTSSTDTQYF. The CDR3, as DNA: TGTGCCAGCAGCCACCGCGGGACTTCTAGCACAGATACGCAGTATTTT. The chain has TRBV11-3 and TRBJ2-3; maybe TRBD2 (6 bases). Trimming shortened V by 5 bases and J by 0 bases, and 15 bases separated the two germline ends. Germline V gene lookup returns CDR1 SGHNT and CDR2 YENEEA. CDR3 length: 16 residues. Supplemented by reference TRBV11-3 and TRBJ2-3, the full variable domain reads EAGVVQSPRYKIIEKKQPVAFWCNPISGHNTLYWYLQNLGQGPELLIRYENEEAVDDSQLPKDRFSAERLKGVDSTLKIQPAELGDSAVYLCASSHRGTSSTDTQYFGPGTRLTVL.

J is TRBJ2-3 and V is TRBV10-3; D gene ambiguous. The germline CDR1 and CDR2 sequences are ENHRY and SYGVKD. V shed 7 bases and J shed 3 bases, with 20 bases lying between them. The CDR3 is 16 residues long. CDR3 in DNA: TGTGCCATCAATGGGGTGAACACAGCGCCGACAGATACGCAGTATTTT. It encodes CAINGVNTAPTDTQYF.

This clonotype was picked up a small number of times. The chain is built from TRBV5-1 and TRBJ2-1; D is unresolved. CDR1 is SGHRS and CDR2 is YFSETQ in the germline V gene. The CDR3 is 16 amino acids. V was pared by 3 bases and J by 4 bases, with 17 bases between. The CDR3 region has the DNA TGCGCCAGCAGCTGGTTGACTGCCGACCCTTACAATGAGCAGTTCTTC. Protein product: CASSWLTADPYNEQFF.

This clonotype was recorded a few times. The rearrangement joins TRBV7-9 to TRBJ2-7; the D gene is possibly TRBD1 (5 bases). The CDR3 has 19 amino acids. The germline V gene has CDR1 SEHNR and CDR2 FQNEAQ (reference sequence). V was pared by 1 base and J by 4 bases, with 26 bases between. This CDR3 reads CASSLGQLHPVPYLYEQYF. The CDR3 DNA reads as TGTGCCAGCAGCTTAGGACAGCTTCACCCAGTACCCTACCTTTACGAGCAGTACTTC.